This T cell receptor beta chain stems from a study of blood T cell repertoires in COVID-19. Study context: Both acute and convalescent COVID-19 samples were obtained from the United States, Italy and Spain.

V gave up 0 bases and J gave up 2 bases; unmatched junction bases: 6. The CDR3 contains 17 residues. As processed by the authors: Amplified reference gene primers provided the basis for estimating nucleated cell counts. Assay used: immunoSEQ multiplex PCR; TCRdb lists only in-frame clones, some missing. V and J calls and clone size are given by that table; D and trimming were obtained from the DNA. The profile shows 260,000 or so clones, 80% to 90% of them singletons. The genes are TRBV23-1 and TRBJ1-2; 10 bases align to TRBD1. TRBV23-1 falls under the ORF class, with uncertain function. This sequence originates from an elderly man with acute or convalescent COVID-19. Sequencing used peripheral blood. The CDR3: CASSQSWGTGANYGYTF. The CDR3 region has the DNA TGCGCCAGCAGTCAATCGTGGGGGACAGGGGCGAACTATGGCTACACCTTC.